The entry that follows covers one T cell receptor beta chain sequence. Its specificity is unknown. TCRdb re-called the reads with MiXCR, one entry per CDR3 protein. This sample carries some 200,000 distinct CDR3 sequences, approximately 38% of them seen once, and the ten largest clones take more than 50%. The entry originates in a study of T cell repertoires in cytomegalovirus infection. Study in general: Both recently identified HLA-C-restricted and well-studied HLA-B-restricted CMV epitopes were used in the study. Signatures in public TCR beta sequences pointed to both CMV infection and matching HLA type. Study-wide findings and caveats: HLA-C-restricted CMV clonotypes gave the most frequent clonotype in two of eight donors. Individuals carrying CMV plus the relevant HLA were identified by cumulative frequency of public TCR beta families.

V shed 4 bases and J shed 5 bases, with 9 bases lying between them. This CDR3 region has 13 residues. The germline CDR1 and CDR2 sequences are SGHTA and FQGNSA. The clonotype was recovered from a human donor in good health (CMV status not recorded). Some clones in this sample may be carry-over from other donors' samples. The chain combines TRBV7-2 with TRBJ1-5, with TRBD1 as a possible D gene (6 bases). The specimen comprised CD8+ T cells from cultured PBMCs, sampled from culture after CMV antigen stimulation. DNA for the CDR3: TGTGCCAGCAGCTGGGAGGGGGATCAGCCCCAGCATTTT. This encodes CASSWEGDQPQHF.